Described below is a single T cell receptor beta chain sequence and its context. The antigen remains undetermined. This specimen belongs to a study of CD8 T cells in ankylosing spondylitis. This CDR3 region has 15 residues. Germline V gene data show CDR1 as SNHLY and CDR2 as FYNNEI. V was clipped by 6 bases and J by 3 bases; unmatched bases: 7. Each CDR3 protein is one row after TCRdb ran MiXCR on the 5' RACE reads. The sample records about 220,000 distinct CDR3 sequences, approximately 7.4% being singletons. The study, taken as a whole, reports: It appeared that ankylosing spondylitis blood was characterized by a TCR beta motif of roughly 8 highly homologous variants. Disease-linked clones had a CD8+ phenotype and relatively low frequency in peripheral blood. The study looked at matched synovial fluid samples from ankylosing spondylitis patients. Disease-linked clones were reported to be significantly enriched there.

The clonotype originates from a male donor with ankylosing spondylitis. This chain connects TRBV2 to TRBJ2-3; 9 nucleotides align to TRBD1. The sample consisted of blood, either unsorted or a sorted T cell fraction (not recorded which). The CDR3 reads CASSVRDRVTDTQYF. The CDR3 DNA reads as TGTGCCAGCAGCGTCCGGGACAGGGTTACAGATACGCAGTATTTT.